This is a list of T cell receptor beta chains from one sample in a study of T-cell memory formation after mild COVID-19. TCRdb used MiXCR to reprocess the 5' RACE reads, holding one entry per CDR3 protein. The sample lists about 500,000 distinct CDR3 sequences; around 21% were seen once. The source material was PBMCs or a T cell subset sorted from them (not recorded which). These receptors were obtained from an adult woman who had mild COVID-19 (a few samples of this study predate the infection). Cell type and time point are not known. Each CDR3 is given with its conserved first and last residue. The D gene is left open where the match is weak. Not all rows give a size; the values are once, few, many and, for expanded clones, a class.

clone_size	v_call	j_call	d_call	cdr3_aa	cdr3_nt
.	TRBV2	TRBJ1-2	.	CASSARGLGYGYTF	TGTGCCAGCAGTGCGCGGGGGCTAGGCTATGGCTACACCTTC
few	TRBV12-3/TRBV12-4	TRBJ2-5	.	CASRHRDLGETQYF	TGTGCCAGCAGGCACCGGGACTTAGGGGAGACCCAGTACTTC
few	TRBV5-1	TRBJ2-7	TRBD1	CASSLQGEAYEQYF	TGCGCCAGCAGCTTACAGGGGGAAGCCTACGAGCAGTACTTC
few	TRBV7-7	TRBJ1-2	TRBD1	CASSLAKTGGACGYTF	TGTGCCAGCAGCTTAGCGAAGACAGGGGGTGCCTGCGGCTACACCTTC
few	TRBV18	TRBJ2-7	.	CASSPSVTYEQYF	TGTGCCAGCTCACCATCTGTGACCTACGAGCAGTACTTC
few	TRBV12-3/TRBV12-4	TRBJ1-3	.	CASSSPGGVSGNTIYF	TGTGCCAGCAGCTCCCCCGGAGGGGTGTCTGGAAACACCATATATTTT
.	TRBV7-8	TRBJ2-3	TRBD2	CASSKTRTSYTDTQYF	TGTGCCAGCAGTAAAACTAGGACTAGCTACACAGATACGCAGTATTTT
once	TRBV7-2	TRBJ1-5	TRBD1	CASSRPGQGTFF	TGTGCCAGCAGCCGACCGGGACAGGGGACCTTCTTC
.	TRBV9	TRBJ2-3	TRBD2	CASSVDGRALGDTQYF	TGTGCCAGCAGCGTAGATGGGAGGGCCCTGGGAGATACGCAGTATTTT
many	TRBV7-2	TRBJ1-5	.	CASSFWTSGPQHF	TGTGCCAGCAGCTTTTGGACCTCCGGGCCCCAGCATTTT
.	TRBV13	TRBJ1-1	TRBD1	CASSPTGLDRGYTEAFF	TGTGCCAGCAGCCCTACTGGTTTGGACAGGGGTTATACTGAAGCTTTCTTT
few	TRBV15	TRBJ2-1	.	CATSRDSQGEQFF	TGTGCCACCAGCAGAGATAGTCAGGGTGAGCAGTTCTTC
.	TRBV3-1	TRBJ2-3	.	CASSLQSPDTQYF	TGTGCCAGCAGCCTCCAAAGTCCAGATACGCAGTATTTT
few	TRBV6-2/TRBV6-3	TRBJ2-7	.	CASSLSGPFPREQYF	TGTGCCAGCAGTCTTTCGGGTCCTTTTCCCAGAGAGCAGTACTTC
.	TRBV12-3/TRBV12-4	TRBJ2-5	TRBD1	CASSPGQGIETQYF	TGTGCCAGCAGTCCGGGACAGGGGATAGAGACCCAGTACTTC
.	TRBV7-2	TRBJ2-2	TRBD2	CASSLVASGSNTGELFF	TGTGCCAGCAGCTTAGTGGCTAGCGGGTCGAACACCGGGGAGCTGTTTTTT
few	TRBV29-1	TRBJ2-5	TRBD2	CSVEAGLAKETQYF	TGCAGCGTTGAAGCCGGACTAGCGAAAGAGACCCAGTACTTC
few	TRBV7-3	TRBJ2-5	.	CASSLTRGAQETQYF	TGTGCCAGCAGCTTAACCCGGGGGGCACAAGAGACCCAGTACTTC
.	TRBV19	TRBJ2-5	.	CASSNLYLAPDQETQYF	TGTGCCAGTAGCAACCTCTACCTCGCTCCGGACCAAGAGACCCAGTACTTC
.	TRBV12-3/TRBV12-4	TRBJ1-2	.	CASKEGPGYGYTF	TGTGCCAGCAAGGAGGGTCCGGGCTATGGCTACACCTTC
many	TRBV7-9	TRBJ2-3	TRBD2	CASRNSGSTDTQYF	TGTGCCAGCAGAAATAGCGGGAGCACAGATACGCAGTATTTT
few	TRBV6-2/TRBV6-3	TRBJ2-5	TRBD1	CASSQAGTDSETQYF	TGTGCCAGCAGCCAAGCCGGGACAGATTCGGAGACCCAGTACTTC
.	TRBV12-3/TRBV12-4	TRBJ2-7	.	CASSLPIGGEQYF	TGTGCCAGCAGTTTACCCATCGGCGGCGAGCAGTACTTC
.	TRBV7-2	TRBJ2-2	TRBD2	CASSLRDYHTGELFF	TGTGCCAGCAGCTTAAGGGACTATCACACCGGGGAGCTGTTTTTT
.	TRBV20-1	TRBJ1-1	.	CSARERIRRNTEAFF	TGCAGTGCTAGAGAAAGAATCCGGAGGAACACTGAAGCTTTCTTT
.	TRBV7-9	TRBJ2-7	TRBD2	CATRLAGSSYEQYF	TGTGCCACCCGCCTAGCGGGGAGCTCCTACGAGCAGTACTTC
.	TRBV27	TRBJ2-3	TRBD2	CASSLLPEGGGAYF	TGTGCCAGCAGTTTACTCCCTGAGGGCGGGGGGGCGTATTTT
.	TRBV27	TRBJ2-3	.	CASRRGGRADTQYF	TGTGCCAGCAGACGTGGGGGGCGTGCAGATACGCAGTATTTT
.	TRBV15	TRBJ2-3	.	CATSREIRGTSTDTQYF	TGTGCCACCAGCAGAGAGATTCGGGGGACTAGCACAGATACGCAGTATTTT
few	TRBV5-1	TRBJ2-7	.	CASSSPGGYAKYF	TGCGCCAGCAGCTCCCCTGGGGGATACGCCAAGTACTTC
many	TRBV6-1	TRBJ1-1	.	CASSLQRTEAFF	TGTGCCAGCAGTTTGCAGAGGACTGAAGCTTTCTTT
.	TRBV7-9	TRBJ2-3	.	CASSLNRTERTDTQYF	TGTGCCAGCAGCTTAAACAGGACTGAGCGCACAGATACGCAGTATTTT
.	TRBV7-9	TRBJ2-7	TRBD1	CASSSIGTGLDEQYF	TGTGCCAGCAGCTCGATCGGGACAGGGCTTGACGAGCAGTACTTC
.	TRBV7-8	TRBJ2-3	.	CASSLLRGVSTDTQYF	TGTGCCAGCAGCTTATTGAGGGGGGTGAGCACAGATACGCAGTATTTT
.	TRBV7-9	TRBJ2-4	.	CASSLALGSDGTPAKNIQYF	TGTGCCAGCAGCTTAGCCCTCGGGTCAGACGGGACGCCAGCCAAAAACATTCAGTACTTC
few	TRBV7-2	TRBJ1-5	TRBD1	CASSLETGTGQPQHF	TGTGCCAGCAGCTTAGAGACAGGGACGGGCCAGCCCCAGCATTTT
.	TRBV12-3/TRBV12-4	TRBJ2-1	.	CASSLAGVRKGQFF	TGTGCCAGCAGTTTAGCGGGAGTGAGAAAGGGGCAGTTCTTC
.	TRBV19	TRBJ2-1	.	CATRERGRGEQFF	TGTGCCACCAGGGAGAGGGGGAGAGGCGAGCAGTTCTTC
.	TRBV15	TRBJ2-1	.	CATSRGGDTSYNEQFF	TGTGCCACCAGCAGAGGGGGGGACACCTCCTACAATGAGCAGTTCTTC
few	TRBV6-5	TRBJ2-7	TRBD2	CASNRAGGYGEQYF	TGTGCCAGCAATCGGGCGGGGGGCTACGGCGAGCAGTACTTC
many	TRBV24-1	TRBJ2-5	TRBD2	CATSAPGSGREETQYF	TGTGCCACCAGTGCCCCTGGTTCAGGGAGGGAAGAGACCCAGTACTTC
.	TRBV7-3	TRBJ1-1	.	CASSSTLRDEAFF	TGTGCCAGCAGCTCTACTCTCCGGGACGAAGCTTTCTTT
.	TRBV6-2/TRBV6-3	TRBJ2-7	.	CASSYSGRTSAGQYF	TGTGCCAGCAGTTACAGCGGGCGTACCAGTGCTGGACAGTACTTC
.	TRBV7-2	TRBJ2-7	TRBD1	CASSPMTGLYEQYF	TGTGCCAGCAGCCCTATGACAGGGCTTTACGAGCAGTACTTC
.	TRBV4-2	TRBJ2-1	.	CASSQVERSEANEQFF	TGTGCCAGCAGCCAAGTTGAAAGGTCCGAGGCCAATGAGCAGTTCTTC
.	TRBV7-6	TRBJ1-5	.	CASSLKGGGNQPQHF	TGTGCCAGCAGCTTAAAGGGTGGCGGCAATCAGCCCCAGCATTTT
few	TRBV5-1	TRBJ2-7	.	CASSLGEGNGEQYF	TGCGCCAGCAGCTTGGGGGAAGGTAACGGAGAGCAGTACTTC
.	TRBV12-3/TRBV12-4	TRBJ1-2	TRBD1	CASSVGQGYSNYGYTF	TGTGCCAGCAGTGTTGGACAGGGATATTCTAACTATGGCTACACCTTC
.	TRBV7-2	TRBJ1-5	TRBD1	CASSFLAGGSGNNQPQHF	TGTGCCAGCAGCTTCTTGGCAGGGGGCAGCGGGAACAATCAGCCCCAGCATTTT
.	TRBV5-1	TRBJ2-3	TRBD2	CASTSGGYPTDTQYF	TGCGCCAGCACTAGCGGGGGATACCCCACAGATACGCAGTATTTT
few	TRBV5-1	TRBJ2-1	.	CASSLARTEQFF	TGCGCCAGCAGCTTGGCCCGGACTGAGCAGTTCTTC
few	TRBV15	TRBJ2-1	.	CATSRDDGPGVSGEQFF	TGTGCCACCAGCAGAGATGACGGGCCAGGGGTTAGTGGTGAGCAGTTCTTC
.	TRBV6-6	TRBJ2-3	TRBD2	CASSSGTSASTDTQYF	TGTGCCAGCAGTTCCGGGACTAGCGCGTCCACAGATACGCAGTATTTT
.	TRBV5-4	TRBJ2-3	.	CASSLARGGSGNTQYF	TGTGCCAGCAGCTTGGCCAGGGGGGGATCGGGGAATACGCAGTATTTT
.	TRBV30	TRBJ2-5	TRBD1	CAWSPSWTGGLETQYF	TGTGCCTGGAGTCCTTCATGGACAGGGGGGTTGGAGACCCAGTACTTC
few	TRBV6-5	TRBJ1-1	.	CATHAGPGTEAFF	TGTGCCACACACGCGGGGCCGGGAACTGAAGCTTTCTTT
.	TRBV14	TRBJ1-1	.	CASSLGLGRGAEAFF	TGTGCCAGCAGCCTGGGCTTGGGCAGGGGAGCTGAAGCTTTCTTT
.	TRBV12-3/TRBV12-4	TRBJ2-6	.	CASSLGLGFSGANVLTF	TGTGCCAGCAGTTTGGGGCTAGGGTTTTCTGGGGCCAACGTCCTGACTTTC
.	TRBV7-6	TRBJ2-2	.	CASTLGGWETGELFF	TGTGCCAGCACCTTGGGAGGATGGGAGACCGGGGAGCTGTTTTTT
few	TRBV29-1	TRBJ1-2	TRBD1	CSALQGEAYGYTF	TGCAGCGCCCTACAGGGGGAAGCCTATGGCTACACCTTC